The T cell receptor (beta chain) under discussion was sequenced for a study of shared clonotypes between healthy human individuals. Study-wide background: CD4 naive cells filled three plates per donor, CD4 memory three, CD8 naive two and CD8 memory one.

The authors ran the assay at deep level. The data were produced by immunoSEQ multiplex PCR, yet TCRdb's version contains in-frame clones alone and is incomplete. The sample shows 700,000 to 950,000 clones, about 96% of them seen only once. About this clone itself: No antigen is known for it.

Study-level findings and limits: Although depth was large, rarefaction showed that sequencing of the sorted subsets was incomplete. Clonotype sharing among donors was thought likely to change with sequencing depth.

The CDR3 runs 16 residues. From germline, CDR1 is MGHRA and CDR2 YSYEKL. V gave up 0 bases and J gave up 0 bases, with 9 bases separating them. The naive CD8 population came from CD45RO-negative cells selected for CCR7, without terminally differentiated effector memory CD45RA+ cells. This chain links TRBV4-1 with TRBJ1-5, with no clear D. Sample: naive CD8+ T cells sorted from blood. This receptor was taken from a man aged 25 to 45 in good health. The CDR3 reads CASSQDGRISNQPQHF. As DNA, the CDR3 is TGCGCCAGCAGCCAAGATGGGCGGATTAGCAATCAGCCCCAGCATTTT.